A selection of T cell receptor beta chains follows, all from one sample in a study of cytomegalovirus exposure and HLA in healthy donors. Clones were read by immunoSEQ multiplex PCR, and TCRdb kept only the in-frame ones, dropping some. Of over 80,000 clones in the sample, 65% to 85% were seen once. Sequences were obtained from PBMCs. The receptors were gathered from a woman between 65 and 79 years old in good health and CMV-seropositive. CDR3s include the opening cysteine and the closing phenylalanine or tryptophan. Each record gives: V gene, J gene, D gene, clone size, CDR3 protein, CDR3 DNA. D genes are given only for firm matches. A clone size is listed for some rows: how often the clone was seen (once, few, many), or a class if it is expanded.

>TRBV12-1|TRBJ2-3|-|-
CASSSTEFTDTQYF
TGTGCCAGCAGCTCGACAGAATTCACAGATACGCAGTATTTT
>TRBV7-7|TRBJ1-1|-|-
CASSLFSGGNTEAFF
TGTGCTAGCAGCTTGTTCTCCGGCGGAAACACTGAAGCTTTCTTT
>TRBV19|TRBJ2-3|-|-
CASSFGEFTDTQYF
TGTGCCAGTAGCTTCGGGGAATTCACAGATACGCAGTATTTT
>TRBV10-3|TRBJ1-3|-|-
CAISGSPGLGSGNTIYF
TGTGCCATCAGTGGGTCCCCCGGACTGGGGTCTGGAAACACCATATATTTT
>TRBV9|TRBJ1-4|TRBD1|-
CASSVGTGYDEKLFF
TGTGCCAGCAGCGTAGGGACAGGCTACGATGAAAAACTGTTTTTT
>TRBV5-1|TRBJ2-2|TRBD2|few
CASSLEGSGTPGELFF
TGCGCCAGCAGCTTGGAAGGTAGCGGGACCCCCGGGGAGCTGTTTTTT
>TRBV27|TRBJ2-3|TRBD2|-
CASSFGGRGPDTQYF
TGTGCCAGCAGTTTTGGCGGGAGGGGACCGGATACGCAGTATTTT
>TRBV28|TRBJ2-5|-|once
CASSLWGGDKETQYF
TGTGCCAGCAGTTTATGGGGGGGGGACAAGGAGACCCAGTACTTC
>TRBV27|TRBJ1-1|TRBD1|-
CASSTPSGGSTEAFF
TGTGCCAGCAGTACCCCCTCAGGGGGCTCCACTGAAGCTTTCTTT
>TRBV6-5|TRBJ1-5|TRBD1|-
CASSAKTGDNQPQHF
TGTGCCAGCAGTGCCAAGACAGGGGATAATCAGCCCCAGCATTTT
>TRBV5-5|TRBJ2-7|TRBD1|few
CASSSRDRGWQYF
TGTGCCAGCAGCTCCCGGGACAGGGGATGGCAGTACTTC
>TRBV28|TRBJ2-7|-|few
CASSQGAEQYF
TGTGCCAGCAGTCAGGGTGCCGAGCAGTACTTC
>TRBV6-6|TRBJ1-5|-|-
CASRDRTAYSNQPQHF
TGTGCCAGCAGAGACCGGACAGCTTATAGCAATCAGCCCCAGCATTTT
>TRBV6-5|TRBJ2-5|TRBD1|-
CASTRQGARQETQYF
TGTGCCAGCACCCGACAGGGGGCGCGTCAAGAGACCCAGTACTTC
>TRBV10-2|TRBJ2-7|TRBD2|-
CASRPSSGNGSYEQYF
TGCGCCAGCAGACCATCTAGCGGGAATGGGTCCTACGAGCAGTACTTC
>TRBV28|TRBJ1-3|-|-
CASSPPGDSGNTIYF
TGTGCCAGCAGTCCTCCGGGGGACTCTGGAAACACCATATATTTT
>TRBV7-2|TRBJ2-5|TRBD1|-
CASSLRRLGQGMETQYF
TGTGCCAGCAGCTTAAGACGGCTGGGACAGGGAATGGAGACCCAGTACTTC
>TRBV5-1|TRBJ2-1|TRBD2|-
CASSLFMVAGANLRSVDEQFF
TGCGCCAGCAGCTTGTTTATGGTAGCGGGAGCCAACCTAAGGAGTGTGGATGAGCAGTTCTTC
>TRBV6-1|TRBJ2-1|-|few
CASRKQGGDNEQFF
TGTGCCAGCAGAAAACAGGGGGGGGACAATGAGCAGTTCTTC
>TRBV5-1|TRBJ1-3|TRBD1|-
CASRRTGVNTIYF
TGCGCCAGCAGACGGACAGGGGTAAACACCATATATTTT
>TRBV5-4|TRBJ1-4|-|-
CASSSFGQGMNEKLFF
TGTGCCAGCAGCTCCTTTGGTCAGGGCATGAATGAAAAACTGTTTTTT
>TRBV15|TRBJ2-1|-|-
CATSRAGTFSYNEQFF
TGTGCCACCAGCAGAGCCGGGACATTTTCCTACAATGAGCAGTTCTTC
>TRBV7-3|TRBJ1-5|-|-
CASSLGPNQPQHF
TGTGCCAGCAGCTTAGGGCCCAATCAGCCCCAGCATTTT
>TRBV28|TRBJ1-1|TRBD1|-
CASRYIVTGGFTEAFF
TGTGCCAGCAGGTATATCGTGACAGGGGGCTTTACTGAAGCTTTCTTT
>TRBV2|TRBJ1-5|-|-
CASNRGLGNQPQHF
TGTGCCAGCAATAGGGGCTTGGGCAATCAGCCCCAGCATTTT
>TRBV18|TRBJ1-2|-|-
CASSPRRGANYGYTF
TGTGCCAGCTCACCACGTCGGGGAGCTAACTATGGCTACACCTTC
>TRBV6-1|TRBJ2-7|-|-
CASSEYGTVSYEQYF
TGTGCCAGCAGTGAATATGGGACTGTCTCCTACGAGCAGTACTTC
>TRBV29-1|TRBJ2-7|TRBD1|few
CSVGQGTYEQYF
TGCAGCGTCGGACAGGGGACCTACGAGCAGTACTTC
>TRBV28|TRBJ1-5|-|-
CASNKSRYRDNQPQHF
TGTGCCAGCAACAAATCGCGGTACAGGGACAATCAGCCCCAGCATTTT
>TRBV10-2|TRBJ1-5|-|-
CASKIGRGPQPQHF
TGCGCCAGCAAGATCGGAAGAGGGCCTCAGCCCCAGCATTTT
>TRBV11-2|TRBJ2-7|-|-
CASSTGRGAYEQYF
TGTGCCAGCAGCACGGGACGGGGGGCTTACGAGCAGTACTTC
>TRBV19|TRBJ2-2|-|-
CASSIGGGTGELFF
TGTGCCAGTAGTATAGGAGGGGGCACCGGGGAGCTGTTTTTT
>TRBV18|TRBJ1-1|TRBD1|-
CASSPPGDRGTEAFF
TGTGCCAGCTCACCACCGGGAGACAGGGGCACTGAAGCTTTCTTT
>TRBV9|TRBJ2-3|TRBD2|-
CASSVGERGARTDTQYF
TGTGCCAGCAGCGTAGGGGAGCGGGGGGCGCGGACTGATACGCAGTATTTT
>TRBV14|TRBJ2-2|TRBD1|-
CASRGTGRAGELFF
TGTGCCAGCAGGGGGACAGGGCGAGCCGGGGAGCTGTTTTTT
>TRBV28|TRBJ1-6|-|-
CANKDSGNSPLHF
TGTGCCAACAAGGACAGTGGAAATTCACCCCTCCACTTT
>TRBV15|TRBJ1-5|TRBD1|-
CATSRGQGEQPQHF
TGTGCCACCAGCAGAGGACAGGGAGAACAGCCCCAGCATTTT
>TRBV4-2|TRBJ2-1|TRBD2|-
CASSQSASGGGEQFF
TGTGCCAGCAGCCAATCCGCGAGCGGGGGGGGTGAGCAGTTCTTC
>TRBV11-2|TRBJ2-2|-|-
CASSLVRGGELFF
TGTGCCAGCAGCTTAGTTAGGGGCGGGGAGCTGTTTTTT
>TRBV13|TRBJ2-1|TRBD1|-
CASSLRQGAAADEQFF
TGTGCCAGCAGCTTAAGACAGGGTGCAGCTGCGGATGAGCAGTTCTTC
>TRBV28|TRBJ2-2|-|-
CASWKIATGELFF
TGTGCCAGTTGGAAGATAGCCACCGGGGAGCTGTTTTTT
>TRBV11-2|TRBJ1-1|-|-
CASSTPLRGATEAFF
TGTGCCAGCAGCACGCCACTGCGGGGTGCCACTGAAGCTTTCTTT
>TRBV6-5|TRBJ2-7|-|few
CASSYARDYEQYF
TGTGCCAGCAGTTACGCCAGGGACTACGAGCAGTACTTC
>TRBV2|TRBJ1-5|-|-
CASREGNQPQHF
TGTGCCAGCAGAGAGGGCAATCAGCCCCAGCATTTT
>TRBV7-2|TRBJ1-1|-|-
CASSLGASTEAFF
TGTGCCAGCAGCTTGGGGGCAAGCACTGAAGCTTTCTTT
>TRBV18|TRBJ2-1|TRBD2|few
CASSPPSLKAGGPSNEQFF
TGTGCCAGCTCACCCCCCAGTCTTAAGGCGGGAGGGCCGAGTAATGAGCAGTTCTTC
>TRBV19|TRBJ1-5|-|-
CASSQGRGQPQHF
TGTGCCAGTAGTCAGGGTAGAGGCCAGCCCCAGCATTTT
>TRBV2|TRBJ1-4|TRBD1|-
CASSRTGPNEKLFF
TGTGCCAGCAGTAGGACAGGGCCTAATGAAAAACTGTTTTTT
>TRBV2|TRBJ2-2|TRBD1|-
CARSGTGAGELFF
TGTGCCAGAAGCGGGACAGGGGCCGGGGAGCTGTTTTTT